A selection of T cell receptor beta chains follows, all from one sample in a study of shared clonotypes between healthy human individuals. The protocol was immunoSEQ multiplex PCR, while the TCRdb copy is restricted to in-frame clones and leaves out a portion. The profile shows about 2.2 million clones, about 93% of them singletons. Sequencing was done on a sample of naive CD8+ T cells from PBMCs. Source of these receptors: a young man in good health. Some clones in this sample may be carry-over from other donors' samples. Both conserved end residues are part of each CDR3. A D gene is named only where the DNA matches it firmly. Clone size, where shown, is once, few, many, or a class for clones that have expanded.

TRBV2	NA	NA	TRBJ1-1	TGTGCCAGCAGTGAACGGGTGGTCGCTGTGCCGAGTACTGAAGCTTTCTTT	CASSERVVAVPSTEAFF
TRBV28	NA	NA	TRBJ2-1	TGTGCCAGCAGCCGGCCCTACTACAATGAGCAGTTCTTC	CASSRPYYNEQFF
TRBV7-9	NA	TRBD1	TRBJ2-5	TGTGCCAGCAGCCCCCATCCCGGGACAGATAAAGGGCAGACCCAGTACTTC	CASSPHPGTDKGQTQYF
TRBV2	NA	NA	TRBJ2-7	TGTGCCAGCAGTGGTGACGGATCCTACGAGCAGTACTTC	CASSGDGSYEQYF
TRBV6-5	NA	NA	TRBJ2-1	TGTGCCAGCAGTTACTCCGGAGGGATAAATGAGCAGTTCTTC	CASSYSGGINEQFF
TRBV19	NA	NA	TRBJ2-1	TGTGCCAGTAGTTTGAAGCGGAATAGCGCCTACAATGAGCAGTTCTTC	CASSLKRNSAYNEQFF
TRBV5-1	NA	NA	TRBJ2-1	TGCGCCAGCAGCTCCTGGAGCTCCTACAATGAGCAGTTCTTC	CASSSWSSYNEQFF
TRBV19	NA	NA	TRBJ2-1	TGTGCCAGTAGTATTCCAGCCAATGAGCAGTTCTTC	CASSIPANEQFF
TRBV5-1	once	NA	TRBJ1-1	TGCGCCAGCAGCTTGTCGGGTGAAGCTTTCTTT	CASSLSGEAFF
TRBV27	once	NA	TRBJ1-5	TGTGCCAGCAGTTGGTCCAACAATCAGCCCCAGCATTTT	CASSWSNNQPQHF
TRBV2	NA	NA	TRBJ2-7	TGTGCCAGCAGTGAAGTCGCCGTATCCCGGGACCCTATCTCCTACGAGCAGTACTTC	CASSEVAVSRDPISYEQYF
TRBV28	NA	NA	TRBJ2-1	TGTGCCAGCAGTGTCCTGGCGCGCGATGAGCAGTTCTTC	CASSVLARDEQFF
TRBV27	NA	TRBD1	TRBJ2-7	TGTGCCAGCAGTTCCTGGGACAGACTCCCCTCCTACGAGCAGTACTTC	CASSSWDRLPSYEQYF
TRBV27	NA	NA	TRBJ2-3	TGTGCCAGCAGTTTATTATGGGGGGACACAGATACGCAGTATTTT	CASSLLWGDTDTQYF
TRBV9	NA	TRBD1	TRBJ1-1	TGTGCCAGCAGCGAAACAGGGGTGACTGAAGCTTTCTTT	CASSETGVTEAFF
TRBV14	NA	NA	TRBJ2-1	TGTGCCAGCAACAGGGCAGGGCCCTACAATGAGCAGTTCTTC	CASNRAGPYNEQFF
TRBV30	NA	TRBD1	TRBJ2-7	TGTGCCTGGAGTGTACGCGTACAGGGGGCATACGAGCAGTACTTC	CAWSVRVQGAYEQYF
TRBV2	once	NA	TRBJ1-5	TGTGCCAGCAGTGTGGCGAGACAGTCCTTTCAGCCCCAGCATTTT	CASSVARQSFQPQHF
TRBV7-2	NA	TRBD2	TRBJ2-7	TGTGCCAGCAGCTTTACTAGCGGGTTTACCTACGAGCAGTACTTC	CASSFTSGFTYEQYF
TRBV19	NA	NA	TRBJ1-4	TGTGCCAGTAGTAGACAGGTATTTGCAACTAATGAAAAACTGTTTTTT	CASSRQVFATNEKLFF
TRBV4-2	once	TRBD2	TRBJ2-7	TGTGCCAGCAGCCAAAGGGCTAGCGGGAGCTACGAGCAGTACTTC	CASSQRASGSYEQYF
TRBV7-8	NA	NA	TRBJ2-3	TGTGCCAGCAGCGACCATCGGACAGATACGCAGTATTTT	CASSDHRTDTQYF